These 9 T cell receptor beta chains originate from one sample sequenced in a study of blood T cell repertoires in COVID-19. Assay used: immunoSEQ multiplex PCR; TCRdb lists only in-frame clones, some missing. The sample yields some 150,000 clones, 84% seen once. Sequenced material: peripheral blood. The receptors here all came from a human donor in a cohort sampled during active COVID-19.

V and J are TRBV5-4 and TRBJ2-7; 14 positions match TRBD2. The CDR3 sequence is 19 residues long. V gave up 3 bases and J gave up 2 bases; unmatched junction bases: 13. Germline assignment: CDR1 SGHNT and CDR2 YYREEE (reference sequence). DNA of the CDR3: TGTGCCAGCAGCTCAGGAGTCAGGACTAGCGGGGGGAACCCCTACGAGCAGTACTTC. Its protein is CASSSGVRTSGGNPYEQYF.

This clone was picked up a small number of times. The V call is TRBV5-6, the J call TRBJ1-2; D is perhaps TRBD1 (5 bases). CDR1 is SGHDT, CDR2 YYEEEE, per germline. The CDR3 is made up of 14 amino acids. V dropped 2 bases and J dropped 3 bases, with 11 bases sitting between them. The DNA for the CDR3 is TGTGCCAGCAGCTTATTCGGGACTGACTATGGCTACACCTTC. The encoded protein is CASSLFGTDYGYTF. Drawing the rest from reference TRBV5-6 and TRBJ1-2, the complete variable domain is DAGVTQSPTHLIKTRGQQVTLRCSPKSGHDTVSWYQQALGQGPQFIFQYYEEEERQRGNFPDRFSGHQFPNYSSELNVNALLLGDSALYLCASSLFGTDYGYTFGSGTRLTVV.

V and J are TRBV6-5 and TRBJ2-7; 9 nucleotides agree with TRBD2. The V gene end was trimmed by 8 bases and the J gene end by 0 bases; junction bases not matched to a gene: 5. The V gene's germline CDR1 is MNHEY and CDR2 SVGAGI. The CDR3 has 14 amino acids. The DNA of the CDR3 is TGTGCCAGCTTTAGCGGGGGCAACTCCTACGAGCAGTACTTC. Translation gives CASFSGGNSYEQYF.

The rearrangement links TRBV6-5 to TRBJ1-1; D remains unclear. V lost 6 bases, J lost 1 base, and 12 bases lay in between. CDR3 length equals 14 residues. Germline V lookup: CDR1 MNHEY, CDR2 SVGAGI. The DNA of the CDR3 is TGTGCCAGCAGATTAGGACTGAAGAACACTGAAGCTTTCTTT. Its translation: CASRLGLKNTEAFF.

This sequence joins TRBV19 and TRBJ1-2, with a possible D match to TRBD1 (6 bases). The CDR3 consists of 13 residues. Germline assignment: CDR1 LNHDA and CDR2 SQIVND (reference sequence). Trimming removed 6 bases from V and 6 bases from J, with 14 bases in between. Here the CDR3 reads CASSIQGWDGYTF. The CDR3, as DNA: TGTGCCAGTAGCATACAGGGCTGGGATGGCTACACCTTC.

This clone has more than one count but fewer than ten. CDR3 sequence (DNA): TGTGCCAGCAGCCGGACAGGGTCGGCTCAGCCCCAGCATTTT. Its protein is CASSRTGSAQPQHF. The chain is built from TRBV7-9 and TRBJ1-5, with 8 bases identical to TRBD1. The germline CDR1 and CDR2 sequences are SEHNR and FQNEAQ (reference sequence). CDR3 size: 14 residues. The V and J ends lost 5 bases and 6 bases, in that order; junction bases with no gene match: 6.

The rearrangement joins TRBV6-5 to TRBJ2-7; unclear D gene. The CDR3 covers 12 residues. CDR1 and CDR2 from the germline V gene are MNHEY and SVGAGI. V was clipped by 6 bases and J by 0 bases, with 6 bases between them. The CDR3 DNA sequence: TGTGCCAGCAGGTCGAGCTCCTACGAGCAGTACGTC. It translates to CASRSSSYEQYV.

This chain links TRBV11-2 with TRBJ2-7; the match to TRBD2 covers 11 bases. CDR1 is SGHAT and CDR2 is FQNNGV in the germline V gene. The CDR3 length is 13 residues. The V and J ends lost 5 bases and 6 bases, in that order; junction bases with no gene match: 3. CDR3 sequence (DNA): TGTGCCAGCAGCCCAGGACTAGCGGGCGAGCAGTACGTC. Protein sequence: CASSPGLAGEQYV.

The CDR3: CAWSVWQGGSPLHF. In DNA form, the CDR3 reads TGTGCCTGGAGTGTTTGGCAGGGCGGTTCACCCCTCCACTTT. This chain uses TRBV30 with TRBJ1-6, with D possibly matching TRBD1 (5 bases). The CDR3 runs to 14 residues. Germline values: CDR1 GTSNPN, CDR2 SVGIG (reference sequence). Between the trimmed V and J ends, which lost 0 bases and 9 bases, there was a span of 12 bases.